Below, 23 T cell receptor beta chains from the same sample are listed, as sequenced in a study of OX40 agonist ivuxolimab in advanced cancers. This table comes from immunoSEQ multiplex PCR, and its TCRdb copy is limited to in-frame clones, with some not included. In the table there are around 13,000 clones, 70% to 75% of which are singletons. Sequenced here: CD4+ or CD8+ T cells sorted from blood, sampled in a trial of the OX40 agonist ivuxolimab. The receptors were gathered from an adult with an advanced solid tumor such as melanoma, head and neck, liver or kidney cancer.

The J gene is TRBJ2-7, the V gene TRBV7-2; no reliable D call. Germline CDR1 and CDR2: SGHTA and FQGNSA. Deletions cut 5 bases from V and 2 bases from J, with 10 bases between. This CDR3 spans 13 amino acids. The CDR3: CASSPSGTYEQYF. The CDR3 nucleotides read TGTGCCAGCAGCCCATCTGGAACCTACGAGCAGTACTTC.

Here the CDR3 reads CASSPFAYSSGANVLTF. CDR3 sequence (DNA): TGTGCCAGCAGTCCCTTCGCTTACAGCTCTGGGGCCAACGTCCTGACTTTC. The chain uses TRBV27 and TRBJ2-6, with D unclear. With 5 bases removed from V and 0 bases from J, the gap between germline ends came to 14 bases. CDR1 is MNHEY, CDR2 SMNVEV, per germline (reference sequence). CDR3 length: 17 amino acids.

V usage is TRBV7-2 and J usage is TRBJ1-5; maybe TRBD1 (5 bases). Trimming left V 3 bases short and J 0 bases short, with 9 bases between. CDR3 length equals 15 residues. Germline V lookup: CDR1 SGHTA, CDR2 FQGNSA. The CDR3 region is CASSLTEYSNQPQHF. The CDR3 DNA is TGTGCCAGCAGCTTGACAGAATATAGCAATCAGCCCCAGCATTTT.

The chain uses TRBV27 and TRBJ2-5; a weak D match, TRBD2 (5 bases). The CDR3 is 14 residues long. V lost 4 bases and J 4 bases, leaving 13 bases between the germline ends. CDR1 and CDR2 from the germline V gene are MNHEY and SMNVEV (reference sequence). The CDR3 is CASSSSRRGETQYF. The CDR3 nucleotides are TGTGCCAGCAGTTCCTCTCGACGGGGAGAGACCCAGTACTTC.

The chain employs TRBV27 and TRBJ1-4; no reliable D call. CDR3 length: 13 residues. Trimming cost V 5 bases and J 8 bases, with 12 bases left between them. Germline V gene sequence: CDR1 MNHEY, CDR2 SMNVEV (reference sequence). In nucleotides, the CDR3 is TGTGCCAGCAGTCATCAAGTTAGGGAAAAACTGTTTTTT. This codes for CASSHQVREKLFF.

For the CDR3, the DNA is TGTGCCAGCAGTGACCCAGGAAAAGAGACCCAGTACTTC. It codes for CASSDPGKETQYF. The J gene is TRBJ2-5, the V gene TRBV2; D unclear. The CDR3 loop spans 13 amino acids. The germline V gene has CDR1 SNHLY and CDR2 FYNNEI. V lost 3 bases and J 3 bases, leaving 8 bases between the germline ends. The variable domain in full, completed from reference TRBV2 and TRBJ2-5, reads EPEVTQTPSHQVTQMGQEVILRCVPISNHLYFYWYRQILGQKVEFLVSFYNNEISEKSEIFDDQFSVERPDGSNFTLKIRSTKLEDSAMYFCASSDPGKETQYFGPGTRLLVL.

The chain recombines TRBV7-3 with TRBJ2-1; the D is unclear. V lost 4 bases, J lost 6 bases, and 7 bases lay in between. This CDR3 is 12 amino acids long. The germline gives CDR1 SGHTA, CDR2 FQGTGA. CDR3 in DNA: TGTGCCAGCAGCTCAGGAGCCAATGAGCAGTTCTTC. It codes for CASSSGANEQFF.

The CDR3 DNA follows: TGTGCCAGCAGCTTAGAGCCAGGGGACACCGGGGAGCTGTTTTTT. It is translated as CASSLEPGDTGELFF. The V and J genes are TRBV7-6 and TRBJ2-2; maybe TRBD1 (6 bases). Per germline, CDR1 SGHVS and CDR2 FNYEAQ. This CDR3 contains 15 residues. The V and J ends lost 1 base and 3 bases respectively, with 9 bases between them.

The genes are TRBV4-2 and TRBJ2-4, with D perhaps TRBD1 (6 bases). V lost 4 bases and J lost 8, with 21 bases in between. Germline CDR1 and CDR2: LGHNA and YNFKEQ. The CDR3 contains 16 residues. The CDR3 DNA reads TGTGCCAGCAGCCGTCCACCCGAGGGGGAACGGGACATTCAGTACTTC. It encodes CASSRPPEGERDIQYF.

J is TRBJ1-2 and V is TRBV6-5; D remains ambiguous. Trimming left V 0 bases short and J 3 bases short, with 5 bases between. This CDR3 region has 13 residues. Looked up from germline, CDR1 is MNHEY and CDR2 is SVGAGI. CDR3 region: CASSYSGYYGYTF. CDR3 DNA sequence: TGTGCCAGCAGTTACTCAGGCTACTATGGCTACACCTTC.

This chain connects TRBV27 to TRBJ1-3; no reliable D call. With 2 bases removed from V and 4 bases from J, the gap between germline ends came to 9 bases. CDR1 is MNHEY, CDR2 SMNVEV, per germline (reference sequence). The CDR3 spans 14 residues. CDR3 protein: CASSLRGSGNTIYF. CDR3 coding DNA: TGTGCCAGCAGTTTACGGGGTTCAGGAAACACCATATATTTT.

CDR3 in DNA: TGTGCCAGCAGCGGAGCAGGCAGTAGTAAGACCCAGTACTTC. Amino acid sequence: CASSGAGSSKTQYF. The V gene is TRBV9, the J gene TRBJ2-5; no reliable D call. Germline V gene lookup returns CDR1 SGDLS and CDR2 YYNGEE. The CDR3 is made up of 14 amino acids. V dropped 3 bases and J dropped 6 bases, with 15 bases sitting between them.

This clone is judged medium-sized (0.01 to 0.1%). The chain employs TRBV4-2 and TRBJ2-2; D gene unclear. CDR3 length: 15 residues. V gave up 0 bases and J gave up 5 bases, with 10 bases separating them. Per the germline V gene, CDR1 is LGHNA and CDR2 is YNFKEQ. The CDR3 nucleotides are TGTGCCAGCAGCCAAGATTACTCGGCGACCGGGGAGCTGTTTTTT. Amino acid sequence: CASSQDYSATGELFF.

This rearrangement joins TRBV6-6 to TRBJ2-7; D call uncertain. The CDR3 is made up of 11 amino acids. Germline CDR1 and CDR2: MNHNY and SVGAGI (reference sequence). The ends were cut back, 0 bases at V and 12 bases at J, with 9 bases in the middle. The CDR3 bases are TGTGCCAGCAGTTACTCGGATGCTCCGTACTTC. Translating it yields CASSYSDAPYF.

This chain links TRBV30 with TRBJ2-7; D gene ambiguous. The CDR3 totals 14 residues. Germline CDR1 GTSNPN, CDR2 SVGIG (reference sequence). Between the trimmed V and J ends, which lost 1 base and 0 bases, there was a span of 10 bases. DNA of the CDR3: TGTGCCTGGAGTGCGGCGTTTATCTCCTACGAGCAGTACTTC. It specifies CAWSAAFISYEQYF.

This chain uses TRBV27 with TRBJ2-7, with TRBD2 matching 7 bases. The CDR3 consists of 13 residues. Germline trimming cut 8 bases from V and 0 bases from J; bases unmatched to any gene: 4. The V gene's germline CDR1 is MNHEY and CDR2 SMNVEV (reference sequence). The CDR3 region is CASSWDYSYEQYF. Here the CDR3 DNA reads TGTGCCAGCTCCTGGGACTACTCCTACGAGCAGTACTTC.

This chain connects TRBV11-2 to TRBJ2-3, with D possibly matching TRBD1 (5 bases). The V end lost 1 base, the J end lost 0 bases, and 8 bases lay between the germline ends. Germline lookup yields CDR1 SGHAT and CDR2 FQNNGV. The CDR3 totals 15 residues. The CDR3 region is CASSLAGYSTDTQYF. The CDR3 nucleotides read TGTGCCAGCAGCTTAGCAGGGTATAGCACAGATACGCAGTATTTT.

CDR3 protein: CASSYGTITDTQYF. For the CDR3, the DNA is TGTGCCAGCAGCTATGGGACTATCACAGATACGCAGTATTTT. The rearrangement joins TRBV7-6 to TRBJ2-3, with TRBD2 matching over 7 bases. J was trimmed by 2 bases and V by 4 bases; bases with no gene match: 3. This CDR3 contains 14 residues. Per the germline V gene, CDR1 is SGHVS and CDR2 is FNYEAQ. The full variable domain, rest sourced from reference TRBV7-6 and TRBJ2-3, is GAGVSQSPRYKVTKRGQDVALRCDPISGHVSLYWYRQALGQGPEFLTYFNYEAQQDKSGLPNDRFSAERPEGSISTLTIQRTEQRDSAMYRCASSYGTITDTQYFGPGTRLTVL.

This chain connects TRBV7-9 to TRBJ2-2; tentative D call: TRBD2 (6 bases). This CDR3 is built from 15 residues. Germline V gene sequence: CDR1 SEHNR, CDR2 FQNEAQ (reference sequence). Trimming removed 2 bases from V and 4 bases from J, with 11 bases in between. The CDR3 DNA reads as TGTGCCAGCAGCTTAACCGACGGGGGCACCGGGGAGCTGTTTTTT. It specifies CASSLTDGGTGELFF.

This clone is a singleton in its sample. J is TRBJ2-3 and V is TRBV4-1, with D possibly TRBD2 on 6 matching bases. Trimming took 2 bases from V and 0 from J, leaving 18 bases between them. The CDR3 sequence is 18 residues long. CDR1 and CDR2 (germline): MGHRA, YSYEKL. The chain's CDR3 is CASSQSRGRGFSTDTQYF. The DNA for the CDR3 is TGCGCCAGCAGCCAATCTCGGGGGAGAGGTTTTAGCACAGATACGCAGTATTTT.

J is TRBJ2-7 and V is TRBV4-1, with D possibly being TRBD1 (5 bases). Germline loops: CDR1 MGHRA, CDR2 YSYEKL. The length of the CDR3 is 13 residues. Trimming stripped 0 bases from V and 5 bases from J, with 8 bases between. CDR3: CASSQDDSHEQYF. The CDR3 DNA reads as TGCGCCAGCAGCCAAGATGACAGCCACGAGCAGTACTTC.

In its sample, this clone is medium-sized. The chain employs TRBV6-6 and TRBJ1-2; no clear D. Trimming cost V 8 bases and J 4 bases, with 20 bases left between them. Per germline, CDR1 MNHNY and CDR2 SVGAGI (reference sequence). The CDR3 is 15 residues long. CDR3 DNA: TGTGCCAGCCCCACGCGGAGTGCTCCGAGCTATGGCTACACCTTC. This sequence encodes CASPTRSAPSYGYTF.

The genes are TRBV28 and TRBJ1-1; TRBD1 matches at 8 bases. This CDR3 contains 16 residues. Unmatched junction bases numbered 15, after V lost 5 bases and J lost 7 bases. CDR1 is MDHEN and CDR2 is SYDVKM in the germline V gene. The CDR3: CASSPGGRGPNGEAFF. CDR3 nucleotide sequence: TGTGCCAGCAGTCCCGGGGGCAGGGGGCCTAATGGTGAAGCTTTCTTT.